The entry below gives a single T cell receptor (beta chain) sequence along with its context. Other DNA sequences in this sample translate to the same CDR3. The assay was run at deep level. Original processing notes: From ImmunoSEQ came sequences covering only the junction and carrying no quality scores, so filtering differed. Clones were read by immunoSEQ multiplex PCR, and TCRdb kept only the in-frame ones, dropping some. V, J and clone size are those of that table, while D and trimming were read from the DNA. Of roughly 1 million clones listed, about four fifths were seen once; the top ten hold approximately 0.52%. The sample belongs to a study of shared clonotypes between healthy human individuals. Nashville, Tennessee was home to all donors, who were Caucasian adults. The study separated CD4+ cells into CD45RA+ naive and CD45RA-negative memory subsets. The TCR originated in a man aged 18-30 years in good health. Some clones in this sample may be carry-over from other donors' samples. The specimen sequenced was memory CD4+ T cells from PBMCs. Subset indicated: CD45RA-negative fraction.

The CDR3 loop is CASSPGQNLYGYTF. The CDR3 DNA follows: TGTGCCAGCAGCCCGGGACAGAACCTCTATGGCTACACCTTC. J is TRBJ1-2 and V is TRBV7-9; the match to TRBD1 covers 7 bases. CDR1 is SEHNR and CDR2 is FQNEAQ in the germline V gene (reference sequence). CDR3 length equals 14 residues. The V gene end was trimmed by 5 bases and the J gene end by 4 bases; junction bases not matched to a gene: 7.